Following are 23 T cell receptor beta chains from one sample sequenced in a study of blood T cell repertoires in COVID-19. Profiled with immunoSEQ multiplex PCR; TCRdb holds only in-frame clones, not every one. This sample has around 400,000 clones, with approximately 89% found just once. Sequencing was performed on peripheral blood. Source of these receptors: a woman aged 55-70 years with COVID-19, enrolled during active disease.

The V and J genes are TRBV11-2 and TRBJ1-1; tentative D call: TRBD1 (5 bases). Germline CDR1 SGHAT, CDR2 FQNNGV. The V end lost 5 bases, the J end lost 1 base, and 14 bases lay between the germline ends. This CDR3 is 15 amino acids long. CDR3 coding DNA: TGTGCCAGCAGCCCGCAGGGAAAACCGAACACTGAAGCTTTCTTT. It translates to CASSPQGKPNTEAFF.

The J gene is TRBJ1-1, the V gene TRBV7-8; 8 bases agree with TRBD1. V was pared by 3 bases and J by 3 bases, with 6 bases of the junction left unmatched. This CDR3 comprises 15 residues. Germline lookup yields CDR1 SGHVS and CDR2 FQNEAQ. CDR3 coding DNA: TGTGCCAGCAGCTTGTATGTGGACAGGGACACTGAAGCTTTCTTT. Residues: CASSLYVDRDTEAFF.

This chain links TRBV29-1 with TRBJ1-2; possible D gene TRBD1, 6 bases. Germline values: CDR1 SQVTM, CDR2 ANQGSEA. The CDR3 spans 14 residues. Trimming cost V 4 bases and J 6 bases, with 18 bases left between them. CDR3 sequence: CSVGGGGLFDGYTF. In nucleotides, the CDR3 is TGCAGCGTTGGGGGAGGGGGGCTGTTTGATGGCTACACCTTC.

This clone was seen once. The chain has TRBV19 and TRBJ1-2; 8 bases are a match to TRBD1. V trimming: 7 bases; J trimming: 3 bases; junction bases outside the gene matches: 7. The germline CDR1 and CDR2 sequences are LNHDA and SQIVND (reference sequence). This CDR3 contains 14 residues. In DNA, the CDR3 is TGTGCCAGTACCACACGACAGGGGTACTATGGCTACACCTTC. Translated, it gives CASTTRQGYYGYTF.

J is TRBJ2-3 and V is TRBV27; D perhaps matches TRBD2 (5 bases). Looked up from germline, CDR1 is MNHEY and CDR2 is SMNVEV (reference sequence). The V end was cut by 7 bases, the J end by 5 bases, with 13 bases between. The CDR3 length is 13 residues. The CDR3 protein is CASKTWRIDTQYF. As DNA, the CDR3 is TGTGCCAGCAAAACCTGGAGGATAGATACGCAGTATTTT.

In the case of this clone: The same CDR3 is also encoded by other DNA sequences in this sample. V gene TRBV19 combines with J gene TRBJ1-5; 7 bases fit TRBD1. Germline CDR1 reads LNHDA; CDR2 reads SQIVND (reference sequence). This CDR3 is 13 amino acids long. V lost 4 bases to trimming and J lost 4 bases; unmatched junction nucleotides: 1. CDR3 sequence: CASSTGGNQPQHF. In DNA, the CDR3 is TGTGCCAGTAGTACAGGGGGAAATCAGCCCCAGCATTTT. Drawing the rest from reference TRBV19 and TRBJ1-5, the complete variable domain is DGGITQSPKYLFRKEGQNVTLSCEQNLNHDAMYWYRQDPGQGLRLIYYSQIVNDFQKGDIAEGYSVSREKKESFPLTVTSAQKNPTAFYLCASSTGGNQPQHFGDGTRLSIL.

The chain recombines TRBV30 with TRBJ2-5; 7 bases are a match to TRBD2. V was pared by 4 bases and J by 0 bases, with 5 bases of the junction left unmatched. This CDR3 spans 14 amino acids. Germline V CDR1 and CDR2: GTSNPN, SVGIG (reference sequence). CDR3 residues: CAWTSGGHQETQYF. The CDR3 DNA is TGTGCCTGGACCTCGGGGGGTCACCAAGAGACCCAGTACTTC.

V is TRBV13 and J is TRBJ1-4, with 9 bases aligning to TRBD1. Germline V gene sequence: CDR1 PRHDT, CDR2 FYEKMQ (reference sequence). V dropped 5 bases and J dropped 11; count of bases not matched to a gene: 18. The CDR3 is 17 amino acids. The CDR3 here is CASSRTGAADRMNKLFF. CDR3 bases: TGTGCCAGCAGCCGGACAGGGGCCGCAGACCGAATGAATAAACTGTTTTTT.

The CDR3 is CASSLGGGVMNTEAFF. CDR3 DNA sequence: TGCGCCAGCAGCTTGGGAGGTGGTGTGATGAACACTGAAGCTTTCTTT. The genes are TRBV5-1 and TRBJ1-1, with D uncertain. CDR3 size: 16 residues. The germline V gene encodes CDR1 SGHRS and CDR2 YFSETQ. Trimming cost V 0 bases and J 0 bases, with 12 bases left between them.

The genes are TRBV4-1 and TRBJ1-5; TRBD1 agrees at 7 bases. This CDR3 is 17 amino acids long. Germline V gene lookup returns CDR1 MGHRA and CDR2 YSYEKL. V shed 0 bases and J 2 bases; nucleotides not matched to a gene: 7. CDR3: CASSQETTGTGNQPQHF. In nucleotides, the CDR3 is TGCGCCAGCAGCCAAGAAACAACCGGGACAGGCAATCAGCCCCAGCATTTT.

The rearrangement links TRBV5-1 to TRBJ2-7; 7 nucleotides agree with TRBD1. V shed 4 bases and J 1 base; nucleotides not matched to a gene: 8. In germline, CDR1 is SGHRS, CDR2 YFSETQ. This CDR3 spans 15 amino acids. CDR3 loop: CASSRSGQASYEQYF. The DNA for the CDR3 is TGCGCCAGCAGCCGGTCCGGACAGGCGTCCTACGAGCAGTACTTC.

The CDR3 sequence is CASSPRSGGLSGEQYF. The CDR3 region has the DNA TGCGCCAGCAGCCCAAGATCCGGGGGTCTCTCGGGCGAGCAGTACTTC. The chain recombines TRBV4-1 with TRBJ2-7; possible D gene TRBD2, 6 bases. Trimming removed 4 bases at V and 6 bases at J, with 22 bases between. The CDR3 is made up of 16 amino acids. Germline-derived CDR1 and CDR2 are MGHRA and YSYEKL.

This clone appeared a few times. V gene TRBV23-1 combines with J gene TRBJ1-2; 9 bases agree with TRBD1. TRBV23-1 is identified as an open reading frame with a role that is uncertain. V dropped 3 bases and J dropped 6; count of bases not matched to a gene: 8. CDR3 size: 15 residues. CDR3 residues: CASSHSGTGRDGYTF. DNA of the CDR3: TGCGCCAGCAGTCATTCCGGGACAGGGAGGGATGGCTACACCTTC.

The chain is built from TRBV30 and TRBJ1-2, with D perhaps matching TRBD1 (6 bases). CDR3 length: 16 residues. V was trimmed by 3 bases and J by 2 bases, leaving 19 bases between them. Germline V lookup: CDR1 GTSNPN, CDR2 SVGIG (reference sequence). The DNA for the CDR3 is TGTGCCTGGAGCCGGAAAGGGGGGGGAGTAAACTATGGCTACACCTTC. Residues: CAWSRKGGGVNYGYTF.

This chain links TRBV10-3 with TRBJ2-7; no firm D call. Deletions cut 2 bases from V and 4 bases from J, with 6 bases between. This CDR3 has 12 residues. In germline, CDR1 is ENHRY, CDR2 SYGVKD. The CDR3 sequence is CAISEPMYEQYF. DNA for the CDR3: TGTGCCATCAGTGAGCCTATGTACGAGCAGTACTTC.

This clone was detected only a few times. This chain links TRBV10-1 with TRBJ1-6, with 7 nucleotides matching TRBD1. There are 14 residues in the CDR3. From germline, CDR1 is WNHNN and CDR2 SYGVQD (reference sequence). With 2 bases clipped from V and 9 bases from J, the junction kept 4 bases outside the gene matches. DNA of the CDR3: TGCGCCAGCAGTGAGGAGGGACAGCTTTCACCCCTCCACTTT. It codes for CASSEEGQLSPLHF.

The gene calls are TRBV5-1 and TRBJ2-5, with 15 bases identical to TRBD2. From germline, CDR1 is SGHRS and CDR2 YFSETQ. Trimming removed 4 bases from V and 2 bases from J; junction bases left unmatched: 3. The CDR3 is 16 residues long. The CDR3 reads CASSVGTSGGQETQYF. CDR3 nucleotides: TGCGCCAGCAGCGTCGGGACTAGCGGGGGGCAAGAGACCCAGTACTTC.

The CDR3, as DNA: TGTGCCAGCAGCAATCTTACAGAAACTAATCAGCCCCAGCATTTT. Residues: CASSNLTETNQPQHF. J is TRBJ1-5 and V is TRBV21-1; the D call in the table, TRBD1, was not verified against the DNA. TRBV21-1 is a known pseudogene. This CDR3 region has 15 residues.

The chain recombines TRBV30 with TRBJ2-7; D is uncertain. This CDR3 comprises 12 residues. Trimming took off 2 bases at V and 1 base at J, with 6 bases between the two ends. The V gene's germline CDR1 is GTSNPN and CDR2 SVGIG (reference sequence). The CDR3 DNA is TGTGCCTGGAGTTTTATTTCCTACGAGCAGTACTTC. It encodes CAWSFISYEQYF.

The chain links TRBV18 to TRBJ1-2, with TRBD1 matching 7 bases. Per the germline V gene, CDR1 is KGHSH and CDR2 is LQKENI. The CDR3 totals 14 residues. V lost 2 bases and J lost 4; bases outside the gene matches: 4. CDR3 loop: CASSPIGDSYGYTF. CDR3 coding DNA: TGTGCCAGCTCACCAATTGGGGACAGCTATGGCTACACCTTC.

This rearrangement joins TRBV3-1 (or the pseudogene TRBV3-2) to TRBJ2-7; D is possibly TRBD1 (8 bases). CDR1 and CDR2 (germline): LGHDT, YNNKEL (reference sequence). The CDR3 spans 14 residues. Trimming removed 2 bases at V and 4 bases at J, with 12 bases between. CDR3 sequence reads: CASSQPQGGYEQYF. The CDR3 DNA reads as TGTGCCAGCAGCCAACCACAGGGGGGGTACGAGCAGTACTTC.

The rearrangement joins TRBV5-5 to TRBJ1-3; D is perhaps TRBD1 (5 bases). V was pared by 0 bases and J by 4 bases, with 14 bases between. The CDR3 has 16 amino acids. In germline, CDR1 is SGHKS, CDR2 YYEKEE (reference sequence). The CDR3 DNA reads as TGTGCCAGCAGCTTGGTGGGCAGGGTGGAAGGAAACACCATATATTTT. Encoded protein: CASSLVGRVEGNTIYF.

The chain couples TRBV28 to TRBJ1-1, with D maybe TRBD1 (6 bases). The V end lost 5 bases, the J end lost 6 bases, and 7 bases lay between the germline ends. Germline loops: CDR1 MDHEN, CDR2 SYDVKM. There are 11 residues in the CDR3. The CDR3 sequence is CASSKGAEAFF. CDR3 nucleotides: TGTGCCAGCAGTAAGGGGGCTGAAGCTTTCTTT.